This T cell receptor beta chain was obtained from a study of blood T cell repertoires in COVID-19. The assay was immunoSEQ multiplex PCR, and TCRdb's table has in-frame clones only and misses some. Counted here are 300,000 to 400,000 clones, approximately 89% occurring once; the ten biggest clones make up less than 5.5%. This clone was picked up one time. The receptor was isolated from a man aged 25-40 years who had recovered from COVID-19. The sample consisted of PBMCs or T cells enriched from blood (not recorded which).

The CDR3 DNA follows: TGTGCCAGCAGCCTGCGGGAGACCCAAGAGACCCAGTACTTC. Its translation: CASSLRETQETQYF. The gene calls are TRBV5-4 and TRBJ2-5; 7 bases fit TRBD2. J was trimmed by 1 base and V by 4 bases; bases with no gene match: 4. The CDR3 is 14 residues long. CDR1 is SGHNT, CDR2 YYREEE, per germline (reference sequence).